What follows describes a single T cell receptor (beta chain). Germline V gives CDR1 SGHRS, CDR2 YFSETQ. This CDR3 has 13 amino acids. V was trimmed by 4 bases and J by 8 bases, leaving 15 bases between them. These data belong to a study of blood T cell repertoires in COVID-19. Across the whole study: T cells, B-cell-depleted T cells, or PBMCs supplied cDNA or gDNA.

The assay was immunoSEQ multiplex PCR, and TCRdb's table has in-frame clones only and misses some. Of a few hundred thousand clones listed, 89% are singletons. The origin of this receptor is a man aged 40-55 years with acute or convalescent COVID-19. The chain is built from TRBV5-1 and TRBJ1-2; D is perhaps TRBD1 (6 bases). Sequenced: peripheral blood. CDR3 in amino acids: CASSRPRGEGYTF. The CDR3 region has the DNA TGCGCCAGCAGCCGACCCAGGGGTGAGGGCTACACCTTC.